The clone carrying this T cell receptor (beta chain) was detected many times. The data are from a study of T-cell reconstitution after alpha-beta-depleted transplantation in children. Unique molecular identifiers were used to barcode this TCRbeta library. Via MiXCR, TCRdb re-called the PCR reads, giving one row per CDR3 protein. The sample yields 150,000 to 250,000 distinct CDR3 sequences, roughly 15% seen once. J was trimmed by 5 bases and V by 4 bases; bases with no gene match: 5. Germline CDR1 DFQATT, CDR2 SNEGSKA (reference sequence). This CDR3 is 14 amino acids long. The sample here was PBMCs from the stem cell graft donor, taken from the stem cell graft. The chain has TRBV20-1 and TRBJ1-5; 10 nucleotides line up with TRBD1. The receptor's source is a human donor who donated a stem cell graft to a child with acute lymphoblastic leukemia. The CDR3 DNA reads TGCAGTGCTAATGGGGGGACAGGGGATCAGCCCCAGCATTTT. Its protein product is CSANGGTGDQPQHF.